This TCR beta chain was recovered during a study of T cells in Graves' hyperthyroidism and ophthalmopathy. Study overall: It was at initial diagnosis, before any treatment, that peripheral blood was collected.

Stable hyperthyroidism: no ophthalmopathy progression over 18 months of follow-up. The study's findings and limits: Also found in blood were most expanded thyroid clonotypes above 0.001. Ophthalmopathy was identified by the model a median about 6.8 months ahead of onset.

Researchers took RNA transcripts and amplified the TCR beta CDR3 regions from them. TCR CDR3 regions were first amplified by RT-PCR with HTBI primers. TCRdb passed the multiplex PCR reads through MiXCR, listing each CDR3 protein once. The sample carries 200,000 to 250,000 distinct CDR3 sequences, roughly 18% recorded once. With regard to this clonotype: Its target is unknown.

The origin of this receptor is a man aged 50 or older with Graves' hyperthyroidism. Input material: blood.

DNA of the CDR3: TGTGCCAGCAGTCTCTGGAGCAGGGTTAGCACAGATACGCAGTATTTT. Translation: CASSLWSRVSTDTQYF. The chain has TRBV7-2 and TRBJ2-3, with D tentatively TRBD1 (5 bases). The CDR3 has 16 residues. V was trimmed by 6 bases and J by 0 bases, leaving 16 bases between them. The germline gives CDR1 SGHTA, CDR2 FQGNSA. Full variable domain (remainder filled in from reference TRBV7-2 and TRBJ2-3): GAGVSQSPSNKVTEKGKDVELRCDPISGHTALYWYRQSLGQGLEFLIYFQGNSAPDKSGLPSDRFSAERTGGSVSTLTIQRTQQEDSAVYLCASSLWSRVSTDTQYFGPGTRLTVL.